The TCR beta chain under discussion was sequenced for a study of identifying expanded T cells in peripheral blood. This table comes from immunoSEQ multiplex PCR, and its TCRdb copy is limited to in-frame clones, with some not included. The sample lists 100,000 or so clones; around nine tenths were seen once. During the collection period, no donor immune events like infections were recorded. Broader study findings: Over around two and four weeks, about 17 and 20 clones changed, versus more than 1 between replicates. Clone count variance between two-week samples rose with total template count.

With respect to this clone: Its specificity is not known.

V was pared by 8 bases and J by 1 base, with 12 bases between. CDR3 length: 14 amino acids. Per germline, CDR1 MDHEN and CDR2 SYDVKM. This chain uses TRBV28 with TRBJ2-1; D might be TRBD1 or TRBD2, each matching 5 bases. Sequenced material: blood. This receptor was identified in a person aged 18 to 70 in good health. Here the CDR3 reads CASYRWGSYNEQFF. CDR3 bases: TGTGCCAGCTACCGATGGGGGTCCTACAATGAGCAGTTCTTC.